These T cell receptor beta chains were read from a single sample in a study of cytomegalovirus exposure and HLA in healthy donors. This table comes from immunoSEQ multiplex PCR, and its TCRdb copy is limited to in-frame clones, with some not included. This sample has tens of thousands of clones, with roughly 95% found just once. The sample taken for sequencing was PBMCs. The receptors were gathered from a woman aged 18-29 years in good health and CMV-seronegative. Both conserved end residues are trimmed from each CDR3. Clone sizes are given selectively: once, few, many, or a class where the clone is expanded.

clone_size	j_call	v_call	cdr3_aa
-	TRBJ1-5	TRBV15	ATSRGAASNQPQH
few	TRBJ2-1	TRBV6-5	ASRPLAGESNEQF
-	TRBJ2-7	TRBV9	ASSVVGSSYEQY
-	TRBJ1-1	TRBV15	ATSRGGVEGKTEAF
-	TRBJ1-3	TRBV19	ASSIPGGSGNTIY
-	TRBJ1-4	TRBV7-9	ASSPGETFYEKLF
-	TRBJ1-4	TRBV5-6	ASSLSPILEKLF
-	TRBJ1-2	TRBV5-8	ASSFGGEGGYT
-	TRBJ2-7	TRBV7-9	ASSLNGYEQY
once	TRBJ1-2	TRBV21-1	ASSKRGQPSIFYGYT
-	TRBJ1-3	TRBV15	ATSRDGAGAGNTIY
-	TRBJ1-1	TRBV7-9	ASSQTGGKPF
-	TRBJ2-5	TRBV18	ASSDFGGGETQY
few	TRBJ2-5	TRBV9	ASSVGLAGGLGTQY
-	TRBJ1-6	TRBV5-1	ASSLTGPNSPLH
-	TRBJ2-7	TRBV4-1	ASRGVGTSKYEQY
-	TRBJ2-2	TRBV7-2	ASTRSRLENTGELF
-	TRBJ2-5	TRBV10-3	AISEGAGETQY
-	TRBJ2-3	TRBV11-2	ASSSGSADTQY
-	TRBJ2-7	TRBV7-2	ASSLNRPGLAGGRNEQY
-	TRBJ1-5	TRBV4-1	ASSQSLTGARGPQH
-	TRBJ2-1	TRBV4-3	ASSQEVQGGYNEQF
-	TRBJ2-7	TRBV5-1	ASSGTAYEQY
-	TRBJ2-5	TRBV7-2	ASSPRGHPGETQY
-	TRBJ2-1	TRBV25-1	ASSARTSGSLEQF
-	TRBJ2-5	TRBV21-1	ASSIRTGSETQY
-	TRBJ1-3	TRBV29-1	SVDNSGNTIY
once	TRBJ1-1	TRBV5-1	ASSPLQGKNTEAF
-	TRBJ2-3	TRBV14	ASSPSRDRGPTDTQY
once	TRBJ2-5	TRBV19	ASSIGGGEETQY
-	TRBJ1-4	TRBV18	ASSADRGGEKLF
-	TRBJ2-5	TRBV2	ASSERPGREGRETQY
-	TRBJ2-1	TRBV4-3	ASSQEPNQVYNEQF
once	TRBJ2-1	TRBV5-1	ASSPGQGAVNEQF
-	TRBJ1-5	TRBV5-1	ASSLGGVSNQPQH
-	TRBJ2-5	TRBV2	ASTLMGGTQY
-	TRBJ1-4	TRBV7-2	ASSLGWGNNEKLF
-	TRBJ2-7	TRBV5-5	ASSPAALLAGGHEQY